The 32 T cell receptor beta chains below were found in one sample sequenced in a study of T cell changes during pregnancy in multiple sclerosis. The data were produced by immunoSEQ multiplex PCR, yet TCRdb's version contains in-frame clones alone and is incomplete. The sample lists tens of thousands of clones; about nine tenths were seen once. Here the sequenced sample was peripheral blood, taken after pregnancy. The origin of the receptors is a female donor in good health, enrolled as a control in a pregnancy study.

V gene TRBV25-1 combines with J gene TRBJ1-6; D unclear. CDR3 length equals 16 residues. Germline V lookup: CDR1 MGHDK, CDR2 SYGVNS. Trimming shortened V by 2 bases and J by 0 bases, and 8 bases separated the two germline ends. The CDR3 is CASSEQSGSYNSPLHF. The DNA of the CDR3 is TGTGCCAGCAGTGAACAATCAGGCTCCTATAATTCACCCCTCCACTTT.

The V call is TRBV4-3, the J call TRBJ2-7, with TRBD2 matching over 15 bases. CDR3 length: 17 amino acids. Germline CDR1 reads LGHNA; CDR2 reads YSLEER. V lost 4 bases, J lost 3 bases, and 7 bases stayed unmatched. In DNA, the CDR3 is TGCGCCAGCAGCCCTCGGACTAGCGGGGGGGGACGCTACGAGCAGTACTTC. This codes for CASSPRTSGGGRYEQYF.

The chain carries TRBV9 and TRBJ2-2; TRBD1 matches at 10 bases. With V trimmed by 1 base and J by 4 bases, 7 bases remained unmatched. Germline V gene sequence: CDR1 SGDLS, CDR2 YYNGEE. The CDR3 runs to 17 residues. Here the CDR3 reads CASSVRQGALSTGELFF. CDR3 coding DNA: TGTGCCAGCAGCGTAAGACAGGGGGCGTTGAGCACCGGGGAGCTGTTTTTT.

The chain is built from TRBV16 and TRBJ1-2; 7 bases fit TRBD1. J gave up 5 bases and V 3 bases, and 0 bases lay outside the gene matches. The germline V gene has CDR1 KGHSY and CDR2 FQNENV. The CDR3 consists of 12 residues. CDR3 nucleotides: TGTGCCAGCAGCCAGACAGGGTATGGCTACACCTTC. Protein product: CASSQTGYGYTF.

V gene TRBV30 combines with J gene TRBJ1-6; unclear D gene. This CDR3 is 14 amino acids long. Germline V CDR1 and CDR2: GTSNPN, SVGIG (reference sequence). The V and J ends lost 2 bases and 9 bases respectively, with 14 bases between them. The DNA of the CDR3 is TGTGCCTGGAGTTTGACCGAGCGGGGTTCACCCCTCCACTTT. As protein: CAWSLTERGSPLHF.

Here the CDR3 reads CASGETTRNTGELFF. As DNA, the CDR3 is TGTGCCAGCGGCGAAACGACACGGAACACCGGGGAGCTGTTTTTT. The chain employs TRBV6-5 and TRBJ2-2; D gene unclear. Germline loops: CDR1 MNHEY, CDR2 SVGAGI. Deletions cut 8 bases from V and 1 base from J, with 14 bases between. This CDR3 is 15 amino acids long.

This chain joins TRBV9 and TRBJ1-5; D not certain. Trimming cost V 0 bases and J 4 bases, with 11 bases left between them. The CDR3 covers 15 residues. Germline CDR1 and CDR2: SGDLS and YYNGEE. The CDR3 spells CASSVGSSGNQPQHF. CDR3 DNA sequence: TGTGCCAGCAGCGTAGGTTCGTCAGGTAATCAGCCCCAGCATTTT.

CDR3 in amino acids: CASLAGAYNEQFF. The CDR3 coding sequence is TGTGCGTCGCTAGCGGGGGCATACAATGAGCAGTTCTTC. This chain uses TRBV7-9 with TRBJ2-1; 10 nucleotides agree with TRBD2. From germline, CDR1 is SEHNR and CDR2 FQNEAQ (reference sequence). There are 13 residues in the CDR3.

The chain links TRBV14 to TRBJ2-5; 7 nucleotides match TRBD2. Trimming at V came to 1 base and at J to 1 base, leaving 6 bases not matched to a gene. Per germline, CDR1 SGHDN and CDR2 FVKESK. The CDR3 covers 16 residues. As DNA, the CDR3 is TGTGCCAGCAGCCAAGGAACTAGCGCCATCCAAGAGACCCAGTACTTC. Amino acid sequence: CASSQGTSAIQETQYF.

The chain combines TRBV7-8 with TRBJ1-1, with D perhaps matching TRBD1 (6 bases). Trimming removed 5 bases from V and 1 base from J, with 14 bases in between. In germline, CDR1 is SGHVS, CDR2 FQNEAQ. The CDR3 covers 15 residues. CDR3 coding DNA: TGTGCCAGCAGCCCCCGGACAGAGCCGAACACTGAAGCTTTCTTT. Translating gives CASSPRTEPNTEAFF.

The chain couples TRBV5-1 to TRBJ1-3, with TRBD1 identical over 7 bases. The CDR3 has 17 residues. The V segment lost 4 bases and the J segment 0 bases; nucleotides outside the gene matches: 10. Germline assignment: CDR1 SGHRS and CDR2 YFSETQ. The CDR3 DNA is TGCGCCAGCAGCACCGAGACAGGGCGCTTCTCTGGAAACACCATATATTTT. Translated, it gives CASSTETGRFSGNTIYF.

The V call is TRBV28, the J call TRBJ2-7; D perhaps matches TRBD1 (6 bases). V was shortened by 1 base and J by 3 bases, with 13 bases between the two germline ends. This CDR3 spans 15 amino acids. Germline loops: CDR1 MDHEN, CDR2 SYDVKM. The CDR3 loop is CASSLSLTGFYEQYF. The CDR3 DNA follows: TGTGCCAGCAGTTTATCTCTTACAGGGTTCTACGAGCAGTACTTC.

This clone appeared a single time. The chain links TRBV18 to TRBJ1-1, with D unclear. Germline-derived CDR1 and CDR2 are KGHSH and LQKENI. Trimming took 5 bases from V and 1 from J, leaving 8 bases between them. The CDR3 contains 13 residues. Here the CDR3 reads CASSSRQNTEAFF. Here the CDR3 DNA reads TGTGCCAGCTCATCAAGACAGAACACTGAAGCTTTCTTT. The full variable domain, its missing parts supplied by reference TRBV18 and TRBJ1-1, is NAGVMQNPRHLVRRRGQEARLRCSPMKGHSHVYWYRQLPEEGLKFMVYLQKENIIDESGMPKERFSAEFPKEGPSILRIQQVVRGDSAAYFCASSSRQNTEAFFGQGTRLTVV.

Written as DNA, the CDR3 is TGCGCCAGCAGCCAAGAAAGACAGGGGTTCACTGAAGCTTTCTTT. This gives the protein CASSQERQGFTEAFF. The chain is built from TRBV4-1 and TRBJ1-1, with 8 bases aligning to TRBD1. The CDR3 is made up of 15 amino acids. The V gene end was trimmed by 0 bases and the J gene end by 4 bases; junction bases not matched to a gene: 4. Germline V gene lookup returns CDR1 MGHRA and CDR2 YSYEKL.

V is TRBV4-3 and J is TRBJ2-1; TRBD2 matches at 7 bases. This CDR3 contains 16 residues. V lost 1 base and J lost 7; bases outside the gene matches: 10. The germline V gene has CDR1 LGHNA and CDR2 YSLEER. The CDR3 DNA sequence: TGCGCCAGCAGCCAAGGTATCAGCGGGGATGTAAATGAGCAGTTCTTC. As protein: CASSQGISGDVNEQFF.

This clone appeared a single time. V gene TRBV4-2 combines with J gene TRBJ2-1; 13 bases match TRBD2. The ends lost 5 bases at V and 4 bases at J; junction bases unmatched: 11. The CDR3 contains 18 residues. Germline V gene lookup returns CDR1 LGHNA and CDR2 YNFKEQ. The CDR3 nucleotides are TGTGCCAGCAGCGTTGGACTAGCGGGGGTTACGTTATACAATGAGCAGTTCTTC. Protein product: CASSVGLAGVTLYNEQFF.

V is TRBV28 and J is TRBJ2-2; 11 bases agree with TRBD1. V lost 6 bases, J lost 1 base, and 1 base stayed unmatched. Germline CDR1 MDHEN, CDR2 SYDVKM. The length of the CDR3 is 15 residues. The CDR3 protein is CASRGQGVNTGELFF. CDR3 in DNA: TGTGCCAGCAGGGGACAGGGGGTGAACACCGGGGAGCTGTTTTTT.

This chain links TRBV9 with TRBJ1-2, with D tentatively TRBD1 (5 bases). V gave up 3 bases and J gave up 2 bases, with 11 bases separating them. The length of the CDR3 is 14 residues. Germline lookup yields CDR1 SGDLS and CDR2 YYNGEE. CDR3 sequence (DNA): TGTGCCAGCAGCGGCTCCGACAGCAACTATGGCTACACCTTC. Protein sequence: CASSGSDSNYGYTF.

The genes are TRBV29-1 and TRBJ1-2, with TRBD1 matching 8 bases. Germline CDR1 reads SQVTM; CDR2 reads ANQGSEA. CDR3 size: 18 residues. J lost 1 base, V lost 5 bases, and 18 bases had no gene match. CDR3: CSVLPIHLQGALNYGYTF. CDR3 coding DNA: TGCAGCGTTCTCCCGATCCACCTCCAGGGGGCCCTTAACTATGGCTACACCTTC.

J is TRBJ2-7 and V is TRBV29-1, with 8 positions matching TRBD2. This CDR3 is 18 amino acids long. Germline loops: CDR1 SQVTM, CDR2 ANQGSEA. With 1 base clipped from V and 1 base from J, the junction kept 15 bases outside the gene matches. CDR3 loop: CSVEAIGTGGPGSYEQYF. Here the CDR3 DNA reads TGCAGCGTTGAAGCAATCGGAACGGGGGGGCCGGGGTCCTACGAGCAGTACTTC.

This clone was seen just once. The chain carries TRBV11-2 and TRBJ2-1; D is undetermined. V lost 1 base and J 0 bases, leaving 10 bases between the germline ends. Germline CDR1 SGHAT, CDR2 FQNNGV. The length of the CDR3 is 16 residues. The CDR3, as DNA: TGTGCCAGCAGCTTAGGTCCAGGATACTCCTACAATGAGCAGTTCTTC. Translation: CASSLGPGYSYNEQFF.

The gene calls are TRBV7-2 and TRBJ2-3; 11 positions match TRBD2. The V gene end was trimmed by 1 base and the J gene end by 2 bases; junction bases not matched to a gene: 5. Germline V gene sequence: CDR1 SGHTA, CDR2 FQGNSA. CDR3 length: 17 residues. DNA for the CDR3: TGTGCCAGCAGCTTAGTGGGTAGCGGGGGGGCCACAGATACGCAGTATTTT. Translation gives CASSLVGSGGATDTQYF.

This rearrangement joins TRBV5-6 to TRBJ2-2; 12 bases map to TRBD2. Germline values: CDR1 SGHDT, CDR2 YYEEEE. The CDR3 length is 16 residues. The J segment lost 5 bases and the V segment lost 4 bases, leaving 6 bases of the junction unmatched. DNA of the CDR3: TGTGCCAGCAGCCTAGCGGGGGGGCCGAGTACCGGGGAGCTGTTTTTT. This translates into CASSLAGGPSTGELFF.

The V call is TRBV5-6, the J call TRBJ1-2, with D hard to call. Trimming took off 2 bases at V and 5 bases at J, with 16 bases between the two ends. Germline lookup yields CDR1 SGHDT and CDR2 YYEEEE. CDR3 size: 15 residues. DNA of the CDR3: TGTGCCAGCAGCTTCTTTTATGGCGAGGAGTATGGCTACACCTTC. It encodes CASSFFYGEEYGYTF.

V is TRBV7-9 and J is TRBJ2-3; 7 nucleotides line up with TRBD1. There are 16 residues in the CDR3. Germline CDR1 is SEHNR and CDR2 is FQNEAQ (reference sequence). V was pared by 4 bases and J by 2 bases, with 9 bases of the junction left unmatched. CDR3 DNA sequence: TGTGCCAGCAGCTCCCCAACAGGGGCTCTCACAGATACGCAGTATTTT. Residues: CASSSPTGALTDTQYF.

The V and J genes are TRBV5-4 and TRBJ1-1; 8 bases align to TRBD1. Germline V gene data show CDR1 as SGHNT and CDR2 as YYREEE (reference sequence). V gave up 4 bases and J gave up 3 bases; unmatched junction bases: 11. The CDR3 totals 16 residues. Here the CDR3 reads CASSRRDRTDYTEAFF. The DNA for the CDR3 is TGTGCCAGCAGCAGGAGGGACAGGACGGATTACACTGAAGCTTTCTTT.

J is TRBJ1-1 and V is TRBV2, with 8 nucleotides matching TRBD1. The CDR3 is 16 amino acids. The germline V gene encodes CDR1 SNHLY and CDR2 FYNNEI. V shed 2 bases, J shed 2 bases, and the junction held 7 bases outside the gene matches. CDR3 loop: CASSELDRAKNTEAFF. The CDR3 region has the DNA TGTGCCAGCAGTGAATTGGACAGGGCAAAAAACACTGAAGCTTTCTTT.

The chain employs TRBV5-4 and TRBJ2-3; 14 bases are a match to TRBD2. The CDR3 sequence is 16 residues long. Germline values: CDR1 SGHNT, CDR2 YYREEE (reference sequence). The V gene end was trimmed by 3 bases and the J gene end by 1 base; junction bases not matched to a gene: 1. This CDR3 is CASSWGLAGGTDTQYF. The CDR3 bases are TGTGCCAGCAGCTGGGGACTAGCGGGGGGCACAGATACGCAGTATTTT.

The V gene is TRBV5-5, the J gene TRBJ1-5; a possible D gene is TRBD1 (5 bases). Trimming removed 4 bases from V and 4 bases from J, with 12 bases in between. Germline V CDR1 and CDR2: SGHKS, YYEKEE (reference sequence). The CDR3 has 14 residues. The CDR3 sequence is CASSLGTVNQPQHF. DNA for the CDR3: TGTGCCAGCAGCCTCGGGACTGTTAATCAGCCCCAGCATTTT. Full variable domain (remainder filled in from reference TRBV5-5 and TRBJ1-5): DAGVTQSPTHLIKTRGQQVTLRCSPISGHKSVSWYQQVLGQGPQFIFQYYEKEERGRGNFPDRFSARQFPNYSSELNVNALLLGDSALYLCASSLGTVNQPQHFGDGTRLSIL.

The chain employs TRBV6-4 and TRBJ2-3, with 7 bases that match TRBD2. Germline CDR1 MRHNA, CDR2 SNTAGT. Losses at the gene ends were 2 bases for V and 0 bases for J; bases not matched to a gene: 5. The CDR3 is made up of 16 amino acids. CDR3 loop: CASSDGQGGSTDTQYF. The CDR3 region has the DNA TGTGCCAGCAGTGACGGGCAGGGAGGGAGCACAGATACGCAGTATTTT.

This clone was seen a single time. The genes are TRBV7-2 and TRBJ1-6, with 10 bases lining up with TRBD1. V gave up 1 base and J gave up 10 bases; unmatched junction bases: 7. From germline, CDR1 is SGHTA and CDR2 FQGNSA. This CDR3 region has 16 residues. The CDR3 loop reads CASSLVGDRGHSPLHF. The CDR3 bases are TGTGCCAGCAGCTTAGTCGGGGACAGGGGACACTCACCCCTCCACTTT.

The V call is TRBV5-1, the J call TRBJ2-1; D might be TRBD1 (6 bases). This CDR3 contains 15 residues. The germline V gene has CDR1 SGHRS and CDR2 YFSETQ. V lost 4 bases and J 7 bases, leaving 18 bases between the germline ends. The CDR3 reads CASSPLRPGVNEQFF. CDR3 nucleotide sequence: TGCGCCAGCAGCCCCCTCCGGCCAGGGGTGAATGAGCAGTTCTTC.